This entry lists 20 T cell receptor beta chains sequenced from one sample in a study of cytomegalovirus exposure and HLA in healthy donors (dated by TCRdb to 2016 to 2017). Libraries were prepared through the immunoSEQ multiplex PCR assay. A mixture of 60 forward primers for TCR Vbeta segments and 13 reverse primers for TCR Jbeta segments was used in the multiplex PCR. TCRdb limited this immuneACCESS table to in-frame rearrangements with V and J called. A share of clones is missing; checked studies link under half to unresolved V genes, and the rest is unexplained. This sample's listing comprises about 140,000 clones. The leading ten clones occupy about 2.2% of the sample. Sequenced material: PBMCs. The origin of the receptors is a woman aged 18-29 years in good health and CMV-seronegative.

The rearrangement joins TRBV5-1 to TRBJ2-1; weak D call: TRBD2 (5 bases). The CDR3 sequence is 17 residues long. The germline gives CDR1 SGHRS, CDR2 YFSETQ. V was cut by 4 bases and J by 1 base, with 18 bases left in between. CDR3 protein: CASSPGFLAESYNEQFF. The CDR3 DNA reads as TGCGCCAGCAGCCCTGGTTTTCTAGCCGAATCCTACAATGAGCAGTTCTTC. The variable domain in full, completed from reference TRBV5-1 and TRBJ2-1, reads KAGVTQTPRYLIKTRGQQVTLSCSPISGHRSVSWYQQTPGQGLQFLFEYFSETQRNKGNFPGRFSGRQFSNSRSEMNVSTLELGDSALYLCASSPGFLAESYNEQFFGPGTRLTVL.

A word on this clone: Other DNA sequences of this sample code for an identical CDR3. The chain joins TRBV6-6 to TRBJ1-5; D gene ambiguous. V was cut by 0 bases and J by 7 bases, with 7 bases left in between. CDR3 size: 13 residues. Germline V gives CDR1 MNHNY, CDR2 SVGAGI (reference sequence). The CDR3 sequence is CASSYSEIQPQHF. The DNA of the CDR3 is TGTGCCAGCAGTTACTCGGAGATACAGCCCCAGCATTTT.

The chain links TRBV4-1 to TRBJ1-5; 9 bases are a match to TRBD1. In germline, CDR1 is MGHRA, CDR2 YSYEKL. After removal of 3 bases from V and 2 bases from J, the junction contained 8 bases not matched to a gene. There are 17 residues in the CDR3. CDR3 protein: CASSQTGTGFGNQPQHF. As DNA, the CDR3 is TGCGCCAGCAGCCAGACCGGGACAGGGTTCGGCAATCAGCCCCAGCATTTT.

The V and J genes are TRBV7-9 and TRBJ1-1; D perhaps matches TRBD1 (5 bases). V dropped 4 bases and J dropped 4 bases, with 7 bases sitting between them. This CDR3 has 12 amino acids. In germline, CDR1 is SEHNR, CDR2 FQNEAQ (reference sequence). The CDR3 DNA follows: TGTGCCAGCAGCTGGGGGGGCACTGAAGCTTTCTTT. This sequence encodes CASSWGGTEAFF.

The CDR3 loop is CASSHRDRISLYNEQFF. CDR3 sequence (DNA): TGTGCCAGCTCACACCGGGACAGGATTTCCCTTTACAATGAGCAGTTCTTC. The rearrangement links TRBV18 to TRBJ2-1; 8 bases agree with TRBD1. From germline, CDR1 is KGHSH and CDR2 LQKENI. The ends lost 4 bases at V and 4 bases at J; junction bases unmatched: 12. This CDR3 is 17 amino acids long.

The V call is TRBV2, the J call TRBJ1-2; D not resolved. The V end was cut by 8 bases, the J end by 1 base, with 14 bases between. Per the germline V gene, CDR1 is SNHLY and CDR2 is FYNNEI. The CDR3 extends over 14 amino acids. CDR3: CASLFSTINYGYTF. The CDR3 nucleotides read TGTGCCAGCTTGTTTAGTACTATTAACTATGGCTACACCTTC.

The chain employs TRBV13 and TRBJ2-1; a possible D gene is TRBD1 (5 bases). The length of the CDR3 is 15 residues. Germline CDR1 PRHDT, CDR2 FYEKMQ (reference sequence). Deletions cut 4 bases from V and 4 bases from J, with 14 bases between. As DNA, the CDR3 is TGTGCCAGCAGCTCTACTATGGGGCAGTACAATGAGCAGTTCTTC. Its protein is CASSSTMGQYNEQFF. Together with reference TRBV13 and TRBJ2-1, the CDR3 gives the full variable domain: AAGVIQSPRHLIKEKRETATLKCYPIPRHDTVYWYQQGPGQDPQFLISFYEKMQSDKGSIPDRFSAQQFSDYHSELNMSSLELGDSALYFCASSSTMGQYNEQFFGPGTRLTVL.

The rearrangement joins TRBV29-1 to TRBJ1-4; TRBD1 matches 8 bases. Germline V lookup: CDR1 SQVTM, CDR2 ANQGSEA. The CDR3 sequence is 16 residues long. The V and J ends lost 1 base and 4 bases, in that order; junction bases with no gene match: 8. The CDR3 nucleotides are TGCAGCGTTGAAGGACAGGGGCTAGGTGTTAATGAAAAACTGTTTTTT. This gives the protein CSVEGQGLGVNEKLFF.

This chain connects TRBV5-1 to TRBJ2-7, with 8 bases matching TRBD2. The junction had 13 bases not matched to a gene; V was cut back by 2 bases and J by 6 bases. Germline V CDR1 and CDR2: SGHRS, YFSETQ. The CDR3 runs 16 residues. DNA of the CDR3: TGCGCCAGCAGCTTAGGACTAAGCGGGAGTGCTGGCGAGCAGTACGTC. Translated: CASSLGLSGSAGEQYV.

V is TRBV5-1 and J is TRBJ2-3, with 7 positions matching TRBD1. With V trimmed by 4 bases and J by 0 bases, 8 bases remained unmatched. The CDR3 totals 16 residues. CDR1 is SGHRS and CDR2 is YFSETQ in the germline V gene. The CDR3: CASSRTGTTSTDTQYF. In DNA form, the CDR3 reads TGCGCCAGCAGCAGGACAGGTACAACTAGCACAGATACGCAGTATTTT.

The chain couples TRBV30 to TRBJ1-1; D unresolved. Trimming cost V 1 base and J 3 bases, with 6 bases left between them. This CDR3 is built from 12 residues. Germline CDR1 and CDR2: GTSNPN and SVGIG (reference sequence). The CDR3 DNA reads as TGTGCCTGGAGTGATAGCGACACTGAAGCTTTCTTT. Its protein is CAWSDSDTEAFF.

This chain connects TRBV30 to TRBJ2-3; 9 bases fit TRBD1. This CDR3 is 15 amino acids long. Germline CDR1 is GTSNPN and CDR2 is SVGIG (reference sequence). V trimming: 0 bases; J trimming: 4 bases; junction bases outside the gene matches: 5. The CDR3 DNA follows: TGTGCCTGGAGTGTAACGACAGGGGGAGCAGATACGCAGTATTTT. This encodes CAWSVTTGGADTQYF.

The chain is built from TRBV2 and TRBJ2-7; no firm D call. The CDR3 spans 12 residues. Per germline, CDR1 SNHLY and CDR2 FYNNEI. Trimming removed 6 bases at V and 2 bases at J, with 8 bases between. The CDR3 here is CASRITAYEQYV. CDR3 sequence (DNA): TGTGCCAGCAGGATAACAGCCTACGAGCAGTACGTC.

As concerns this clone: In the same sample, other DNA sequences code for this CDR3. The V call is TRBV7-3, the J call TRBJ2-7; D remains ambiguous. Trimming took off 1 base at V and 2 bases at J, with 6 bases between the two ends. The germline gives CDR1 SGHTA, CDR2 FQGTGA. There are 13 residues in the CDR3. The CDR3 DNA sequence: TGTGCCAGCAGCTTAAACAGTGCCTACGAGCAGTACTTC. This encodes CASSLNSAYEQYF.

This chain links TRBV27 with TRBJ1-6; no definite D call. CDR3 length equals 12 residues. V lost 5 bases and J lost 7, with 6 bases in between. The germline CDR1 and CDR2 sequences are MNHEY and SMNVEV (reference sequence). CDR3 in DNA: TGTGCCAGCAGTATCGGGAATTCACCCCTCCACTTT. This encodes CASSIGNSPLHF.

This rearrangement joins TRBV27 to TRBJ1-3; D remains unclear. From germline, CDR1 is MNHEY and CDR2 SMNVEV (reference sequence). The CDR3 consists of 10 residues. Trimming took 8 bases from V and 6 from J, leaving 5 bases between them. The CDR3 DNA reads TGTGCCAGCGCGGAAAACACCATATATTTT. This translates into CASAENTIYF.

This chain joins TRBV15 and TRBJ1-2; a weak D match, TRBD1 (6 bases). CDR1 is LNHNV and CDR2 is YYDKDF in the germline V gene (reference sequence). The ends were cut back, 1 base at V and 4 bases at J, with 19 bases in the middle. The CDR3 loop spans 17 amino acids. The DNA of the CDR3 is TGTGCCACCAGCAGAGTAGCCGGAAGGGGGGGAATCTATGGCTACACCTTC. Translated: CATSRVAGRGGIYGYTF. Based on the CDR3 plus reference TRBV15 and TRBJ1-2, the full variable domain is DAMVIQNPRYQVTQFGKPVTLSCSQTLNHNVMYWYQQKSSQAPKLLFHYYDKDFNNEADTPDNFQSRRPNTSFCFLDIRSPGLGDTAMYLCATSRVAGRGGIYGYTFGSGTRLTVV.

The V call is TRBV27, the J call TRBJ2-3; the match to TRBD2 covers 14 bases. V shed 5 bases and J 4 bases; nucleotides not matched to a gene: 2. The CDR3 length is 15 residues. Germline CDR1 reads MNHEY; CDR2 reads SMNVEV (reference sequence). Here the CDR3 reads CASSTGLAGADTQYF. The CDR3 DNA reads as TGTGCCAGCAGTACGGGACTAGCGGGAGCAGATACGCAGTATTTT.

CDR3 DNA: TGTGCCAGCAGCGTGTGGCGGGAGGGCCGGGAGCAGTTCTTC. Residues: CASSVWREGREQFF. The chain is built from TRBV9 and TRBJ2-1, with 9 bases aligning to TRBD2. Germline trimming cut 2 bases from V and 10 bases from J; bases unmatched to any gene: 7. Looked up from germline, CDR1 is SGDLS and CDR2 is YYNGEE. This CDR3 is 14 amino acids long.

The chain couples TRBV5-4 to TRBJ2-3, with 11 bases that match TRBD2. The germline CDR1 and CDR2 sequences are SGHNT and YYREEE (reference sequence). This CDR3 comprises 16 residues. V shed 1 base and J 5 bases; nucleotides not matched to a gene: 6. CDR3 DNA: TGTGCCAGCAGCTTGTACCTAGCGGGAGGAGGAGATACGCAGTATTTT. Translated, it gives CASSLYLAGGGDTQYF. Together with reference TRBV5-4 and TRBJ2-3, the CDR3 gives the full variable domain: ETGVTQSPTHLIKTRGQQVTLRCSSQSGHNTVSWYQQALGQGPQFIFQYYREEENGRGNFPPRFSGLQFPNYSSELNVNALELDDSALYLCASSLYLAGGGDTQYFGPGTRLTVL.